The 21 T cell receptor beta chains given below trace back to one sample, sequenced in a study of metastatic and nonmetastatic thyroid tumors. All patients were treatment-naive before thyroid surgery. Through MiXCR, TCRdb re-clonotyped the PCR reads. The table lists roughly 17,000 clones, roughly 29% of them singletons. Source material: tumor tissue. The receptors were gathered from a male donor with papillary thyroid cancer or a benign thyroid nodule (not recorded which). Some clones in this sample may be carry-over from other donors' samples.

In this sample, this clone turned up a few times. The chain uses TRBV6-1 and TRBJ1-3; D might be TRBD1 (6 bases). V dropped 10 bases and J dropped 5 bases, with 18 bases sitting between them. This CDR3 spans 14 amino acids. CDR1 and CDR2 (germline): MNHNS, SASEGT. The CDR3 loop is CATGQMGARNTIYF. The CDR3 DNA reads TGTGCCACGGGACAAATGGGGGCGAGAAACACCATATATTTT.

The chain uses TRBV28 and TRBJ1-6, with TRBD1 matching 8 bases. The CDR3 length is 15 residues. Germline loops: CDR1 MDHEN, CDR2 SYDVKM. The trim removed 5 bases at V and 5 bases at J, leaving 5 bases unmatched. The CDR3 loop is CASSDGQGNNSPLHF. CDR3 coding DNA: TGTGCCAGCAGTGATGGACAGGGTAATAATTCACCCCTCCACTTT.

Within the sample, this clone is medium-sized. The chain couples TRBV7-9 to TRBJ2-5; D possibly corresponds to TRBD1 (5 bases). The CDR3 runs 18 residues. CDR1 SEHNR and CDR2 FQNEAQ come from the germline V gene (reference sequence). V was trimmed by 1 base and J by 4 bases, leaving 22 bases between them. The DNA for the CDR3 is TGTGCCAGCAGCTTAGGCAGGGCTGGTCCCGCGGTCATAGAGACCCAGTACTTC. Amino acid sequence: CASSLGRAGPAVIETQYF.

The chain's CDR3 is CASRDTAYGTQYF. The CDR3 region has the DNA TGTGCCAGCCGGGACACGGCCTACGGAACCCAGTACTTC. The chain recombines TRBV28 with TRBJ2-5; D is possibly TRBD1 (6 bases). The CDR3 is made up of 13 amino acids. The V gene's germline CDR1 is MDHEN and CDR2 SYDVKM. Trimming cost V 8 bases and J 8 bases, with 18 bases left between them.

This clone showed up many times. This sequence joins TRBV5-1 and TRBJ2-3; tentatively, D is TRBD2 (6 bases). The CDR3 totals 13 residues. V was clipped by 7 bases and J by 11 bases, with 20 bases between them. The germline V gene has CDR1 SGHRS and CDR2 YFSETQ. CDR3 amino acids: CASEPLIGSVQYF. Here the CDR3 DNA reads TGCGCCAGCGAACCGTTGATCGGGAGTGTGCAGTATTTT.

The V gene is TRBV12-3 or TRBV12-4, the J gene TRBJ2-1; no definite D call. The CDR3 extends over 16 amino acids. V dropped 0 bases and J dropped 2 bases, with 11 bases sitting between them. CDR3 sequence (DNA): TGTGCCAGCAGTTTAGCGCTAAGTGAGCCCTACAATGAGCAGTTCTTC. Its protein is CASSLALSEPYNEQFF.

This clone was seen only a few times. This rearrangement joins TRBV6-1 to TRBJ2-5, with D tentatively TRBD1 (5 bases). V shed 6 bases and J shed 4 bases, with 12 bases lying between them. Germline V gene sequence: CDR1 MNHNS, CDR2 SASEGT. The CDR3 totals 13 residues. In DNA form, the CDR3 reads TGTGCCAGCAGAGGCAGGGATGTAGAGACCCAGTACTTC. This translates into CASRGRDVETQYF.

This clone has ten or more counts. This chain connects TRBV14 to TRBJ2-2; D uncertain. Germline V gene data show CDR1 as SGHDN and CDR2 as FVKESK. Trimming took 8 bases from V and 3 from J, leaving 13 bases between them. There are 14 residues in the CDR3. The CDR3 loop reads CASSARSYTGELFF. The CDR3 DNA follows: TGTGCCAGCTCGGCGCGTAGCTACACCGGGGAGCTGTTTTTT.

This clone was picked up many times. The V and J genes are TRBV19 and TRBJ1-5; unclear D gene. The CDR3 consists of 15 residues. CDR1 LNHDA and CDR2 SQIVND come from the germline V gene (reference sequence). Trimming removed 5 bases at V and 0 bases at J, with 11 bases between. Written as DNA, the CDR3 is TGTGCCAGTAGTGGCGGAGGTTATAGCAATCAGCCCCAGCATTTT. Its translation is CASSGGGYSNQPQHF.

This clone was seen a handful of times. This chain connects TRBV7-9 to TRBJ1-2; D is ambiguous. Trimming left V 5 bases short and J 8 bases short, with 12 bases between. Germline V gene data show CDR1 as SEHNR and CDR2 as FQNEAQ (reference sequence). The CDR3 contains 12 residues. This CDR3 reads CASSPTSVGYTF. CDR3 nucleotides: TGTGCCAGCAGCCCGACCTCCGTGGGCTACACCTTC.

The sample holds many counts of this clone. The rearrangement joins TRBV5-1 to TRBJ2-1, with 11 bases identical to TRBD1. CDR3 length equals 14 residues. Germline trimming cut 6 bases from V and 5 bases from J; bases unmatched to any gene: 4. The germline V gene encodes CDR1 SGHRS and CDR2 YFSETQ. The CDR3 here is CASTGQGAHNEQFF. CDR3 nucleotide sequence: TGCGCCAGCACTGGACAGGGGGCCCACAATGAGCAGTTCTTC. Filled out from reference TRBV5-1 and TRBJ2-1, the complete variable domain reads KAGVTQTPRYLIKTRGQQVTLSCSPISGHRSVSWYQQTPGQGLQFLFEYFSETQRNKGNFPGRFSGRQFSNSRSEMNVSTLELGDSALYLCASTGQGAHNEQFFGPGTRLTVL.

In its sample, this clone is medium-sized. The J gene is TRBJ2-7, the V gene TRBV6-1; D gene ambiguous. The V and J ends lost 0 bases and 3 bases respectively, with 6 bases between them. The CDR3 has 13 amino acids. The germline CDR1 and CDR2 sequences are MNHNS and SASEGT. The CDR3 DNA follows: TGTGCCAGCAGTGAAGCGGGGATCTACGAGCAGTACTTC. Its translation: CASSEAGIYEQYF.

Sample share makes this clone medium-sized. V and J are TRBV7-9 and TRBJ1-3; D ambiguous. The CDR3 covers 12 residues. Germline V gives CDR1 SEHNR, CDR2 FQNEAQ (reference sequence). V was clipped by 2 bases and J by 6 bases, with 5 bases between them. CDR3 nucleotide sequence: TGTGCCAGCAGCTTACAGCCAAACACCATATATTTT. Protein sequence: CASSLQPNTIYF.

In this sample, this clone is medium-sized (0.01 to 0.1%). The V and J genes are TRBV3-1 and TRBJ1-2, with a possible D match to TRBD1 (5 bases). The germline CDR1 and CDR2 sequences are LGHDT and YNNKEL (reference sequence). The V gene lost 5 bases and the J gene lost 4 bases, with 17 bases spanning the gap. This CDR3 has 15 residues. CDR3 in amino acids: CASSAQSWGTYGYTF. The CDR3 nucleotides read TGTGCCAGCAGCGCCCAGTCTTGGGGGACCTATGGCTACACCTTC.

Ten or more counts support this clone. This chain joins TRBV9 and TRBJ1-1; 7 bases agree with TRBD1. The CDR3 has 15 amino acids. The V gene's germline CDR1 is SGDLS and CDR2 YYNGEE. V shed 3 bases and J 5 bases; nucleotides not matched to a gene: 10. As DNA, the CDR3 is TGTGCCAGCAGCGCGACACCGACAGGGAAGACTGAAGCTTTCTTT. Protein product: CASSATPTGKTEAFF.

This rearrangement joins TRBV28 to TRBJ1-1, with D uncertain. V was shortened by 1 base and J by 13 bases, with 16 bases between the two germline ends. CDR3 size: 13 residues. Per germline, CDR1 MDHEN and CDR2 SYDVKM. The CDR3 loop reads CASSLLKFPADFF. In DNA form, the CDR3 reads TGTGCCAGCAGTTTATTAAAGTTTCCGGCAGATTTCTTT.

The rearrangement joins TRBV20-1 to TRBJ2-7, with 8 bases lining up with TRBD2. Germline V CDR1 and CDR2: DFQATT, SNEGSKA (reference sequence). The length of the CDR3 is 13 residues. V shed 3 bases and J 3 bases; nucleotides not matched to a gene: 4. DNA for the CDR3: TGCAGTGCTAGCCGTCTAGCGGGCTACGAGCAGTACTTC. Translation gives CSASRLAGYEQYF.

This clone has at least ten counts. J is TRBJ2-2 and V is TRBV5-6; TRBD2 matches 7 bases. The CDR3 length is 15 residues. V lost 2 bases and J lost 7; bases outside the gene matches: 8. CDR1 and CDR2 (germline): SGHDT, YYEEEE. The CDR3 region has the DNA TGTGCCAGCAGCTTCGGGAGGTTGGTACACGGGGAGCTGTTTTTT. This codes for CASSFGRLVHGELFF.

There are a few counts of this clone. At one end the junction does not follow the germline gene, possibly because of a read error. The chain recombines TRBV5-1 with TRBJ1-5; no definite D call. This CDR3 comprises 13 residues. Germline V CDR1 and CDR2: SGHRS, YFSETQ. CDR3 sequence: CASSVAVNQPPHF. The CDR3 bases are TGCGCCAGCAGCGTGGCGGTTAATCAGCCCCCGCATTTT.

This rearrangement joins TRBV20-1 to TRBJ2-1; 7 nucleotides line up with TRBD2. V lost 5 bases to trimming and J lost 8 bases; unmatched junction nucleotides: 15. Germline values: CDR1 DFQATT, CDR2 SNEGSKA (reference sequence). This CDR3 is built from 15 residues. CDR3 DNA sequence: TGCAGTGCTCCTCGGGCGGGAGTATCGGTTTATGAGCAGTTCTTC. Amino acids: CSAPRAGVSVYEQFF.

This clone showed up many times. The CDR3 nucleotides are TGCGCCAGCAGCCAAGGACTAGCGGGGGCCTACGAGCAGTACTTC. It specifies CASSQGLAGAYEQYF. The chain links TRBV4-1 to TRBJ2-7; 12 bases are shared with TRBD2. This CDR3 comprises 15 residues. J lost 2 bases, V lost 1 base, and 0 bases had no gene match. Germline-derived CDR1 and CDR2 are MGHRA and YSYEKL.